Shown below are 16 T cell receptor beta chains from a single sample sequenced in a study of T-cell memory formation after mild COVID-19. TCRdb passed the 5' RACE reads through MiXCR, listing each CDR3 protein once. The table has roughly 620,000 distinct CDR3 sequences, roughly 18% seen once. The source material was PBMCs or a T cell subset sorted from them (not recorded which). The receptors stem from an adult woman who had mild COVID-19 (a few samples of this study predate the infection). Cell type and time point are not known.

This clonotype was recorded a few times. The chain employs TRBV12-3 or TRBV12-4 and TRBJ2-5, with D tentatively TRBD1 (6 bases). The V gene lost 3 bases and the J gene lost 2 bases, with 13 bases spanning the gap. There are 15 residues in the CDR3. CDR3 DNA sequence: TGTGCCAGCAGTTTTATAACGGGACAACAAGAGACCCAGTACTTC. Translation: CASSFITGQQETQYF.

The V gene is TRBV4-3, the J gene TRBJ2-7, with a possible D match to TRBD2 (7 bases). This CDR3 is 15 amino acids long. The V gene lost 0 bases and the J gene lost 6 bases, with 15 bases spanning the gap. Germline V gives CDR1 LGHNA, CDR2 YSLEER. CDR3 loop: CASSQDRGRASEQYF. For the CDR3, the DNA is TGCGCCAGCAGCCAAGATAGGGGGAGGGCCAGCGAGCAGTACTTC.

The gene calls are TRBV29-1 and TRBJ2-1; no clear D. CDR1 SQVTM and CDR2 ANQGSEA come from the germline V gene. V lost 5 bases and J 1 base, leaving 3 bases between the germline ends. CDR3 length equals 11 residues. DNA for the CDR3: TGCAGCGTTCCGTCCTACAATGAGCAGTTCTTC. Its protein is CSVPSYNEQFF.

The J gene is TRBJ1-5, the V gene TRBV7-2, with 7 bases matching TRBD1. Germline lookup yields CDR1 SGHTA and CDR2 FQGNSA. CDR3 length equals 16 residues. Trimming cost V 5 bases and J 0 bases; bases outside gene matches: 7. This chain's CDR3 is CASSPRQGGSNQPQHF. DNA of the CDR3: TGTGCCAGCAGCCCCCGACAGGGCGGTAGCAATCAGCCCCAGCATTTT.

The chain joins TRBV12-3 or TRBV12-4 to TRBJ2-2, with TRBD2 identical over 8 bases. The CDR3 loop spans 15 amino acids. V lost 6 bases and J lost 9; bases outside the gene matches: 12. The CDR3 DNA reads TGTGCCAGCAGCCCGGGACTAGTTAAGTACCGGGAGCTGTTTTTT. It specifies CASSPGLVKYRELFF.

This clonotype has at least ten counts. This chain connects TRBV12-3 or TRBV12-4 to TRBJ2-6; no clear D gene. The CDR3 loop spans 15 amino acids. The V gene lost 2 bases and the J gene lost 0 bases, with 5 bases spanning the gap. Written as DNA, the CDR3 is TGTGCCAGCAGTTTACGCAGCTCTGGGGCCAACGTCCTGACTTTC. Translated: CASSLRSSGANVLTF.

The CDR3 DNA is TGCAGTGCTCTTCACGACGAGCAGTACTTC. Residues: CSALHDEQYF. This chain links TRBV20-1 with TRBJ2-7; D ambiguous. The CDR3 totals 10 residues. Per the germline V gene, CDR1 is DFQATT and CDR2 is SNEGSKA (reference sequence). Between the trimmed V and J ends, which lost 5 bases and 5 bases, there was a span of 7 bases.

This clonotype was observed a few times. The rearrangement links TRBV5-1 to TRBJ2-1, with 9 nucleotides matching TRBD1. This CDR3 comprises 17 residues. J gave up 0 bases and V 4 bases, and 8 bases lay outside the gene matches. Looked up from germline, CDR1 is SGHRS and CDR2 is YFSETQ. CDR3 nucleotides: TGCGCCAGCAGCATCAGGGGACAGGGCCTCTCCTACAATGAGCAGTTCTTC. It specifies CASSIRGQGLSYNEQFF.

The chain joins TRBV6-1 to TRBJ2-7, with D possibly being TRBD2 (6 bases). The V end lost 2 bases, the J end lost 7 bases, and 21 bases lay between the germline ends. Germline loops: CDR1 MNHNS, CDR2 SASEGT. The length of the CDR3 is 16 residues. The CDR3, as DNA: TGTGCCAGCAGTGAAACCCGCTTTGCGGGAACGTATGAGCAGTACTTC. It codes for CASSETRFAGTYEQYF.

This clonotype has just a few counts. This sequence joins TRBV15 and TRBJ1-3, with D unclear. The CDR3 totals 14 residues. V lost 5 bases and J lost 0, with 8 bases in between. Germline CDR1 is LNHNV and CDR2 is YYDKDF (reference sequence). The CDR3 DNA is TGTGCCACCAGCCTCCGTAACTCTGGAAACACCATATATTTT. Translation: CATSLRNSGNTIYF.

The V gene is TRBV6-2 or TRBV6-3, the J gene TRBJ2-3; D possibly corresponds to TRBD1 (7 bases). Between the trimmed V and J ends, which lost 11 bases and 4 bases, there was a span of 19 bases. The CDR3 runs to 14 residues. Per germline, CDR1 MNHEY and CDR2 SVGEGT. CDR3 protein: CAAGLDRLADTQYF. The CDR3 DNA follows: TGTGCCGCGGGGCTGGACAGGTTGGCAGATACGCAGTATTTT.

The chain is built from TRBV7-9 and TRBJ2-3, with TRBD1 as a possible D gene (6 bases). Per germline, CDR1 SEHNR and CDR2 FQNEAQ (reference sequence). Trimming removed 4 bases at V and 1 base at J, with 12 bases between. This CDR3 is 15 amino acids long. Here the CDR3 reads CASSYPGDGTDTQYF. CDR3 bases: TGTGCCAGCAGCTATCCAGGGGATGGCACAGATACGCAGTATTTT.

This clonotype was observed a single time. The CDR3 sequence: CASTLLGEAFF. Written as DNA, the CDR3 is TGTGCCAGCACCCTCCTCGGAGAAGCTTTCTTT. The chain links TRBV11-3 to TRBJ1-1; D gene uncertain. The CDR3 runs 11 residues. V was cut by 7 bases and J by 8 bases, with 11 bases left in between. Germline V lookup: CDR1 SGHNT, CDR2 YENEEA. The whole variable domain, filled in from reference TRBV11-3 and TRBJ1-1, reads EAGVVQSPRYKIIEKKQPVAFWCNPISGHNTLYWYLQNLGQGPELLIRYENEEAVDDSQLPKDRFSAERLKGVDSTLKIQPAELGDSAVYLCASTLLGEAFFGQGTRLTVV.

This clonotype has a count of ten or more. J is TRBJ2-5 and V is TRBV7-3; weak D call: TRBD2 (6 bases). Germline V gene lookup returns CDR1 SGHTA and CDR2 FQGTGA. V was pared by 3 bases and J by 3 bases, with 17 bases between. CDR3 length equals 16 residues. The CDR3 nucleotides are TGTGCCAGCAGCTTCAGTGGTTCTAGCGCGAAAGAGACCCAGTACTTC. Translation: CASSFSGSSAKETQYF.

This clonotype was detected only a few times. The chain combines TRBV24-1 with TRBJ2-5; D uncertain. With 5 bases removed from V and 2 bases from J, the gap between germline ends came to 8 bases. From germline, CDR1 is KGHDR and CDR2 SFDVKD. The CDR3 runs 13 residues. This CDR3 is CATSVGRQETQYF. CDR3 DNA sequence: TGTGCCACCAGTGTTGGCAGACAAGAGACCCAGTACTTC.

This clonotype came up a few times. The CDR3 nucleotides are TGTGCCAGCAGCAAAGTAGGGACTCCGGATACGCAGTATTTT. Translated: CASSKVGTPDTQYF. The chain recombines TRBV7-3 with TRBJ2-3, with D perhaps matching TRBD2 (6 bases). The CDR3 is 14 residues long. The V end lost 5 bases, the J end lost 6 bases, and 15 bases lay between the germline ends. Germline V gives CDR1 SGHTA, CDR2 FQGTGA.